This T cell receptor beta chain was obtained from a study of blood T cell repertoires in COVID-19. Study as a whole: Donors in the United States, Italy and Spain gave samples during acute or convalescent COVID-19. PBMCs, B-cell-depleted T cells, or T cells were the source of the cDNA or gDNA that made up the material.

The CDR3 has 15 amino acids. Germline CDR1 is LGHDT and CDR2 is YNNKEL (reference sequence). V was pared by 1 base and J by 4 bases, with 13 bases between. Original methodology: Amplification of reference gene primers provided the estimated nucleated cell counts. Assay used: immunoSEQ multiplex PCR; TCRdb lists only in-frame clones, some missing. That table is the source of V, J and clone size, and D and trimming were worked out from the DNA. This sample has roughly 200,000 clones, with approximately 80% found just once. This clone was observed a handful of times. This clonotype originated in a human donor in a cohort sampled during active COVID-19. This chain joins TRBV3-1 (or the pseudogene TRBV3-2) and TRBJ1-2, with D unresolved. The sample was peripheral blood. The CDR3 bases are TGTGCCAGCAGCCAAGTGGCCGGGGTTGGCTATGGCTACACCTTC. Amino acid sequence: CASSQVAGVGYGYTF.